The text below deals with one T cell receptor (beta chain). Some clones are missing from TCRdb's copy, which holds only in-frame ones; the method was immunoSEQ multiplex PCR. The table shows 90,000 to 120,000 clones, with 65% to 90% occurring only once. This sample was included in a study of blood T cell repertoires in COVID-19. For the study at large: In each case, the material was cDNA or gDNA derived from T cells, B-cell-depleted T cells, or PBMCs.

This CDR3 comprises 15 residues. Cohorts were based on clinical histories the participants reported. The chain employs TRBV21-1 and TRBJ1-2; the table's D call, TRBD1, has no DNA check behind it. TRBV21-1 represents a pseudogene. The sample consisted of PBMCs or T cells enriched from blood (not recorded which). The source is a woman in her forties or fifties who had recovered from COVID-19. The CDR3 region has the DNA TGTGCCAGCAGCAAGGGCGCCGACAGGTACTATGGCTACACCTTC. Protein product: CASSKGADRYYGYTF.